The T cell receptor (beta chain) under discussion was sequenced for a study of cytomegalovirus exposure and HLA in healthy donors. Whole-study results and caveats: Most subjects' HLA-A and HLA-B alleles were reportedly predicted from TCR beta sequences.

V gave up 6 bases and J gave up 3 bases; unmatched junction bases: 12. Germline CDR1 and CDR2: SGHVS and FQNEAQ. CDR3 length equals 17 residues. This clone has only one observation. Its antigen is currently unknown. The PCR contained 60 Vbeta and 13 Jbeta primers. Here immunoSEQ multiplex PCR was the method, and the copy in TCRdb shows in-frame clones only, minus some. The table includes some 100,000 clones, 79% detected once. Sequencing was carried out using PBMCs. This TCR was recovered from a female donor in good health and CMV-seropositive. The rearrangement links TRBV7-8 to TRBJ2-7, with 12 positions matching TRBD2. The CDR3 DNA reads TGTGCCAGCAGTCCGGCTAGCGGGAGGGCCAGGGGCTACGAGCAGTACTTC. Protein product: CASSPASGRARGYEQYF.